This is a list of T cell receptor beta chains from one sample in a study of T cell clones after liver transplantation. TCRdb keeps only in-frame clones here, not all; method: immunoSEQ multiplex PCR. The table records roughly 12,000 clones, roughly 74% of them present only once. The sample was CD8+ T cells from blood, taken at the 22-month timepoint. Every receptor here comes from a human patient who received a liver transplant. Some T cells may trace back to the graft donor. Both conserved end residues are part of each CDR3. Fields, in order: D gene, V gene, J gene, clone size, CDR3 protein, CDR3 DNA. A D gene is named only where the DNA matches it firmly. Expanded clones are given a class, and other clones once, few, many or no size at all.

D: .; V: TRBV29-1; J: TRBJ2-1; size: .; CDR3: CSVVGHTLWDEQFF; DNA: TGCAGCGTTGTGGGGCACACCCTCTGGGATGAGCAGTTCTTC
D: .; V: TRBV7-3; J: TRBJ2-5; size: .; CDR3: CASSLTTGPTPPETQYF; DNA: TGTGCCAGCAGCTTAACTACCGGGCCTACCCCCCCAGAGACCCAGTACTTC
D: .; V: TRBV7-3; J: TRBJ2-3; size: .; CDR3: CASSSSVDGTTDTQYF; DNA: TGTGCCAGCAGTTCCTCGGTGGACGGAACCACAGATACGCAGTATTTT
D: .; V: TRBV5-3; J: TRBJ2-7; size: .; CDR3: CARSFDRVAYEQYF; DNA: TGTGCCAGAAGCTTCGACAGAGTGGCCTACGAGCAGTACTTC
D: .; V: TRBV27; J: TRBJ2-1; size: .; CDR3: CASGGPGNEQFF; DNA: TGTGCCAGCGGGGGTCCGGGCAATGAGCAGTTCTTC
D: TRBD2; V: TRBV6-5; J: TRBJ2-7; size: .; CDR3: CASRLAGGETYEQYF; DNA: TGTGCCAGCAGATTAGCGGGGGGGGAAACCTACGAGCAGTACTTC
D: .; V: TRBV29-1; J: TRBJ2-4; size: .; CDR3: CSVETRNKNIQYF; DNA: TGCAGCGTTGAAACAAGGAACAAAAACATTCAGTACTTC
D: .; V: TRBV13; J: TRBJ2-1; size: .; CDR3: CASSLTTQSSYNEQFF; DNA: TGTGCCAGCAGCTTAACAACACAAAGCTCCTACAATGAGCAGTTCTTC
D: .; V: TRBV7-9; J: TRBJ2-7; size: few; CDR3: CASIPEGRGVNEQYF; DNA: TGTGCCAGCATCCCAGAAGGCAGGGGGGTGAACGAGCAGTACTTC
D: .; V: TRBV19; J: TRBJ1-5; size: .; CDR3: CASTTYGGDQPQHF; DNA: TGTGCCAGTACTACCTACGGGGGAGATCAGCCCCAGCATTTT
D: .; V: TRBV19; J: TRBJ1-5; size: .; CDR3: CASSIEVAGDNQPQHF; DNA: TGTGCCAGTAGTATAGAGGTGGCAGGAGACAATCAGCCCCAGCATTTT
D: .; V: TRBV2; J: TRBJ2-3; size: .; CDR3: CASSEWGNTDTQYF; DNA: TGTGCCAGCAGTGAATGGGGGAACACAGATACGCAGTATTTT
D: .; V: TRBV10-3; J: TRBJ2-5; size: .; CDR3: CAIREGHTGETQYF; DNA: TGTGCCATCAGGGAGGGACACACCGGAGAGACCCAGTACTTC
D: .; V: TRBV5-4; J: TRBJ2-7; size: few; CDR3: CASSSGVYEQYF; DNA: TGTGCCAGCAGCTCAGGGGTATACGAGCAGTACTTC
D: .; V: TRBV11-2; J: TRBJ2-3; size: .; CDR3: CASSLVGGSDTQYF; DNA: TGTGCCAGCAGCTTAGTGGGTGGGTCAGATACGCAGTATTTT
D: .; V: TRBV7-8; J: TRBJ2-2; size: .; CDR3: CASRSGGLETGELFF; DNA: TGTGCCAGCAGGTCCGGGGGGCTTGAGACCGGGGAGCTGTTTTTT
D: .; V: TRBV13; J: TRBJ2-7; size: .; CDR3: CASSPGTHPYEQYF; DNA: TGTGCCAGCAGTCCCGGGACGCACCCCTACGAGCAGTACTTC
D: TRBD1; V: TRBV12-5; J: TRBJ1-2; size: .; CDR3: CASTATGKSSGYTF; DNA: TGTGCTAGTACCGCGACAGGGAAGTCTAGTGGCTACACCTTC
D: TRBD1; V: TRBV9; J: TRBJ2-1; size: .; CDR3: CASSVGDRGRIF; DNA: TGTGCCAGCAGCGTAGGAGACAGGGGGCGGATCTTC
D: TRBD2; V: TRBV9; J: TRBJ2-7; size: .; CDR3: CASSSTLLAGDNEQYF; DNA: TGTGCCAGCAGCTCAACCCTACTAGCGGGAGATAACGAGCAGTACTTC
D: .; V: TRBV23-1; J: TRBJ2-7; size: .; CDR3: CASGKRHNTYEQYF; DNA: TGCGCCAGCGGCAAGAGGCACAATACCTACGAGCAGTACTTC
D: .; V: TRBV11-1; J: TRBJ2-3; size: .; CDR3: CASSLISGNTDTQYF; DNA: TGTGCCAGCAGCTTAATTAGCGGCAACACAGATACGCAGTATTTT
D: TRBD1; V: TRBV7-9; J: TRBJ2-1; size: .; CDR3: CASRGQGARNEQFF; DNA: TGTGCCAGCAGGGGACAGGGGGCGCGGAATGAGCAGTTCTTC
D: .; V: TRBV10-3; J: TRBJ1-1; size: .; CDR3: CAISESQGLNTEAFF; DNA: TGTGCCATCAGTGAGTCACAGGGACTGAACACTGAAGCTTTCTTT
D: .; V: TRBV6-6; J: TRBJ2-3; size: .; CDR3: CASSSSSTDTQYF; DNA: TGTGCCAGCAGTTCCTCTAGCACAGATACGCAGTATTTT
D: .; V: TRBV5-4; J: TRBJ1-2; size: few; CDR3: CASRVSDHYGYTF; DNA: TGTGCCAGCAGGGTAAGCGACCACTATGGCTACACCTTC